These 7 T cell receptor beta chains came from one sample sequenced in a study of T cell responses to AZD1222 COVID-19 vaccine. Profiling relied on immunoSEQ multiplex PCR, and the TCRdb table lists in-frame clones only, not all of them. The sample lists 100,000 to 150,000 clones; around 83% were seen once. Sequencing was performed on peripheral blood, taken on day 0 of AZD1222 vaccination. These TCRs come from an adult in good health.

This chain uses TRBV6-1 with TRBJ1-3; the D gene is possibly TRBD1 (5 bases). Germline V lookup: CDR1 MNHNS, CDR2 SASEGT. This CDR3 has 12 amino acids. Trimming removed 6 bases at V and 9 bases at J, with 12 bases between. CDR3 nucleotide sequence: TGTGCCAGCAGCCGCGGGGGGGGCACCATATATTTT. Translating gives CASSRGGGTIYF.

This clone has a handful of counts. V and J are TRBV15 and TRBJ2-7; 7 bases map to TRBD2. The V segment lost 3 bases and the J segment 4 bases; nucleotides outside the gene matches: 18. The CDR3 contains 18 residues. Germline CDR1 reads LNHNV; CDR2 reads YYDKDF (reference sequence). In nucleotides, the CDR3 is TGTGCCACCAGCAGCCCGCGAACGGGAGGCTCTTCAACGTACGAGCAGTACTTC. Translation: CATSSPRTGGSSTYEQYF.

V gene TRBV6-6 combines with J gene TRBJ1-1, with 7 positions matching TRBD1. This CDR3 comprises 15 residues. Germline CDR1 and CDR2: MNHNY and SVGAGI (reference sequence). With V trimmed by 2 bases and J by 2 bases, 5 bases remained unmatched. In DNA, the CDR3 is TGTGCCAGCAGTTACCCAAGGGGGCCTAACACTGAAGCTTTCTTT. This encodes CASSYPRGPNTEAFF.

This clone qualifies as medium-sized. The chain recombines TRBV27 with TRBJ2-7; D unclear. The germline CDR1 and CDR2 sequences are MNHEY and SMNVEV (reference sequence). V was cut by 8 bases and J by 0 bases, with 8 bases left in between. The CDR3 is made up of 12 amino acids. CDR3 region: CASYSSSYEQYF. The CDR3 coding sequence is TGTGCCAGCTACTCGAGCTCCTACGAGCAGTACTTC.

This clone was seen a handful of times. This chain connects TRBV5-1 to TRBJ1-6; D not resolved. V was trimmed by 2 bases and J by 6 bases, leaving 15 bases between them. The CDR3 length is 16 residues. Germline-derived CDR1 and CDR2 are SGHRS and YFSETQ. In DNA form, the CDR3 reads TGCGCCAGCAGCTTCGACTACAAAGAGCCTAATTCACCCCTCCACTTT. Translating it yields CASSFDYKEPNSPLHF.

This CDR3 is CASSPWTGENTEAFF. Written as DNA, the CDR3 is TGTGCCAGCTCACCCTGGACAGGGGAGAACACTGAAGCTTTCTTT. The chain carries TRBV18 and TRBJ1-1, with TRBD1 identical over 9 bases. CDR3 length equals 15 residues. V trimming: 3 bases; J trimming: 1 base; junction bases outside the gene matches: 3. Germline CDR1 KGHSH, CDR2 LQKENI.

The chain carries TRBV6-5 and TRBJ1-1; D not certain. Trimming cost V 5 bases and J 11 bases, with 18 bases left between them. Germline CDR1 and CDR2: MNHEY and SVGAGI. The CDR3 loop spans 13 amino acids. The CDR3 loop reads CASSPGRTVNAFF. DNA of the CDR3: TGTGCCAGCAGTCCCGGACGTACGGTGAATGCTTTCTTT.